This T cell receptor (beta chain) was identified in a study of T cells in Graves' hyperthyroidism and ophthalmopathy. Ophthalmopathy cases scored 3 or more on the Clinical Activity Score and 4 or more on NOSPECS grade, with duration below 3 months. Extraction of PBMCs used about 9.2 ml of fresh peripheral blood. Authors of the study amplified TCR beta CDR3 regions from RNA transcripts. First-round RT-PCR with HTBI primers amplified the TCR CDR3 region. TCRdb re-analysed the multiplex PCR reads in MiXCR, keeping a single row per CDR3 protein. Among 250,000 to 300,000 distinct CDR3 sequences, roughly a fifth were seen once, and the ten largest hold less than 45%. This clonotype has only a few counts. V gave up 0 bases and J gave up 5 bases, with 11 bases separating them. The CDR3 contains 14 residues. Per the germline V gene, CDR1 is SGHKS and CDR2 is YYEKEE (reference sequence).

Material: blood. The V gene is TRBV5-5, the J gene TRBJ2-5; weak D call: TRBD2 (5 bases). The source is a man between 50 and 59 years old with Graves' ophthalmopathy. As DNA, the CDR3 is TGTGCCAGCAGCTTGGCGGGGTCCGGGGAGACCCAGTACTTC. Protein sequence: CASSLAGSGETQYF.